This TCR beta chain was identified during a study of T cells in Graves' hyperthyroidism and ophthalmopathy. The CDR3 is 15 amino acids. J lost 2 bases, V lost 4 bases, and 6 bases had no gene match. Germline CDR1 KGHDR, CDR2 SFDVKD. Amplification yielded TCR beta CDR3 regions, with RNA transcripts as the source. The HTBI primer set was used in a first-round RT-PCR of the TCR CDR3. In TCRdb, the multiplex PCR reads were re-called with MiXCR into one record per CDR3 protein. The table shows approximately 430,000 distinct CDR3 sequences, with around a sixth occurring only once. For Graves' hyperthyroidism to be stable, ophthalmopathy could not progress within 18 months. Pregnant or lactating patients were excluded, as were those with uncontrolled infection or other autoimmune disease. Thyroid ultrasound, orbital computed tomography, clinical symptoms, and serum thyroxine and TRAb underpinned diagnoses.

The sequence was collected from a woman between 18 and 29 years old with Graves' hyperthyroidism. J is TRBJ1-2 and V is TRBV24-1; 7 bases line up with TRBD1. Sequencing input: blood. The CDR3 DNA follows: TGTGCCACCAGTGACCCGGGACAGCCCAACTATGGCTACACCTTC. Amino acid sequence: CATSDPGQPNYGYTF.